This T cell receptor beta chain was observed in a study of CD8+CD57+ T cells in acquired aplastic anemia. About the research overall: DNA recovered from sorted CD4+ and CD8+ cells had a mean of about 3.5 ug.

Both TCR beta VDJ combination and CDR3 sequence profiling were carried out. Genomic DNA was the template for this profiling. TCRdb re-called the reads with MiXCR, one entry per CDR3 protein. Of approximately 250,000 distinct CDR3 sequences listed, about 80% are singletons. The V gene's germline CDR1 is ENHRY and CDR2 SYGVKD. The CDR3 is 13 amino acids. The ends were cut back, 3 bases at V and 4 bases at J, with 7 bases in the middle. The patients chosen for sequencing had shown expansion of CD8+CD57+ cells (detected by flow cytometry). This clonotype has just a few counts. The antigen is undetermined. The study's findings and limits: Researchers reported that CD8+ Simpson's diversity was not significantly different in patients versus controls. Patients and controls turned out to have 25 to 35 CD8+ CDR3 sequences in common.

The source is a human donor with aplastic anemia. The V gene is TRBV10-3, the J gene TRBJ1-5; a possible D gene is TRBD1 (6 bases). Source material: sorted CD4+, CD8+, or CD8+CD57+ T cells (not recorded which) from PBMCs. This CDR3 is CAISEGGNQPQHF. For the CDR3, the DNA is TGTGCCATCAGTGAAGGGGGTAATCAGCCCCAGCATTTT.